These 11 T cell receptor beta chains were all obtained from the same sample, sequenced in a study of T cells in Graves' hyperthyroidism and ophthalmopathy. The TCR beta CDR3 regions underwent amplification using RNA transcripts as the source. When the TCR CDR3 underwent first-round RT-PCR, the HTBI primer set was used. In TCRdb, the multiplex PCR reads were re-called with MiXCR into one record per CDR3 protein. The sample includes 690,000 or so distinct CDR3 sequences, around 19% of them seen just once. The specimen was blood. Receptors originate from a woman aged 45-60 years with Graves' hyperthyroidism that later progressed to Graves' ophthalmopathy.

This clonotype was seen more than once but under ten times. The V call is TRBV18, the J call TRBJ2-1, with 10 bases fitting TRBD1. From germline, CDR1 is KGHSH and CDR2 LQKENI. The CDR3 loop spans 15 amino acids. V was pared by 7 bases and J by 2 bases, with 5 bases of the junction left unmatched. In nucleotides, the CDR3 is TGTGCCAGCTTGGCGACAGGGGGCGCCTACAATGAGCAGTTCTTC. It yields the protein CASLATGGAYNEQFF.

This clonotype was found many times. DNA for the CDR3: TGTGCCAGCAGTATATACGGACAGACGGGTGAAAAACTGTTTTTT. Its translation: CASSIYGQTGEKLFF. V and J are TRBV6-1 and TRBJ1-4; tentatively, D is TRBD1 (6 bases). The germline CDR1 and CDR2 sequences are MNHNS and SASEGT. Trimming pared 5 bases from V and 7 bases from J, leaving 17 bases between. There are 15 residues in the CDR3.

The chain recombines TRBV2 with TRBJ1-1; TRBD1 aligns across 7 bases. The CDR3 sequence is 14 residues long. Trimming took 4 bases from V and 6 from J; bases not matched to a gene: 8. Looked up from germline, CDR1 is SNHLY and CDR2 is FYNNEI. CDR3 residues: CASSAILQGAEAFF. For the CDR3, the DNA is TGTGCCAGCAGTGCGATCCTTCAGGGGGCTGAAGCTTTCTTT.

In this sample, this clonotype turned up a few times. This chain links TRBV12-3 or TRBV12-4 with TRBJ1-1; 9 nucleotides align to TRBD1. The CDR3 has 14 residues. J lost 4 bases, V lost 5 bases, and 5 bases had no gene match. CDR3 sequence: CASSIQGAGTEAFF. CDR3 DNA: TGTGCCAGCAGTATACAGGGGGCGGGCACTGAAGCTTTCTTT.

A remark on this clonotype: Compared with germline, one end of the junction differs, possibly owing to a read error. The CDR3: CASSSPTSGYQETQYF. The CDR3 DNA reads as TGTGCTAGCAGCTCGCCGACTAGCGGGTACCAAGAGACCCAGTACTTC. This chain joins TRBV7-7 and TRBJ2-5; 10 positions match TRBD2. Germline V lookup: CDR1 SSHAT, CDR2 FNYEAQ (reference sequence). This CDR3 spans 16 amino acids.

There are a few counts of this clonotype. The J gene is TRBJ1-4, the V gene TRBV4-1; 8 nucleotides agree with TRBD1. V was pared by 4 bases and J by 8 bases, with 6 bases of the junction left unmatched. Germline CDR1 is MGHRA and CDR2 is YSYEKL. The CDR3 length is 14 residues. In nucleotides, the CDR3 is TGCGCCAGCAGCCCCGCAGGGGGCAGGGAAAAACTGTTTTTT. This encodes CASSPAGGREKLFF.

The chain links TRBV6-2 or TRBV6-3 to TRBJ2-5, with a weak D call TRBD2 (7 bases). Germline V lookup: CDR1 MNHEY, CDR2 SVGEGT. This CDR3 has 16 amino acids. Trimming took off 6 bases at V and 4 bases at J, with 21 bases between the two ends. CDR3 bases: TGTGCCAGCAGCCCGACGAGGGGGGGCGGCTCAGAGACCCAGTACTTC. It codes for CASSPTRGGGSETQYF.

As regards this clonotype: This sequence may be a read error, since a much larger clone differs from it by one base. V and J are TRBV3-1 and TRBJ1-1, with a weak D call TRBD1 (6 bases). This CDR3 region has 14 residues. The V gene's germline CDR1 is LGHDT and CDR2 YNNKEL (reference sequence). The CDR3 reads CASSQAGVNTEASF. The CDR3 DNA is TGTGCCAGCAGCCAGGCAGGGGTGAACACTGAAGCTTCCTTT.

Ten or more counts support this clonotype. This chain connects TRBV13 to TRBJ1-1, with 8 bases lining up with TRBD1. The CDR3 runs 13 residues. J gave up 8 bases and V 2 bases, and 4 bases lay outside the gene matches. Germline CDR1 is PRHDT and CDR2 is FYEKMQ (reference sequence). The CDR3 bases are TGTGCCAGCAGCTTAATGACAGGGGTCGAAGCTTTCTTT. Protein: CASSLMTGVEAFF.

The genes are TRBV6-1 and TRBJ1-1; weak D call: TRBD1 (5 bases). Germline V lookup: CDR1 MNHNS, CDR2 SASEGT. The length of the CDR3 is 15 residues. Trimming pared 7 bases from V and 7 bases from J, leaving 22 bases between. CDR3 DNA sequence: TGTGCCAGCACCATCCGGGGCGGGGGTTTCGTTGAAGCTTTCTTT. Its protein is CASTIRGGGFVEAFF.

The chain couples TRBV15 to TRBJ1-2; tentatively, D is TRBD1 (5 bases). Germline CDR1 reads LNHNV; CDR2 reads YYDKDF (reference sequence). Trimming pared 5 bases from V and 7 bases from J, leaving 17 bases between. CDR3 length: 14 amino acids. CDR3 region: CATSLGRRGFGYTF. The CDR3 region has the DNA TGTGCCACCAGCCTGGGACGGAGAGGTTTTGGCTACACCTTC.